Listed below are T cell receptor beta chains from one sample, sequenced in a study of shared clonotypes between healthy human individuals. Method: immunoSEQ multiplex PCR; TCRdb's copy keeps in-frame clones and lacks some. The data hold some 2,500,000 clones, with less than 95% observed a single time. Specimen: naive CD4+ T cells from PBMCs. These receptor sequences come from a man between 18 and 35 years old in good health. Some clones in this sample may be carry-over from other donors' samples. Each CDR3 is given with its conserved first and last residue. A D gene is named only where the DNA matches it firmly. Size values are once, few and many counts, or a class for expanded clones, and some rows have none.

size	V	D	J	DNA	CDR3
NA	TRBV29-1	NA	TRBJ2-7	TGCAGCGTTGGGGGTCCCAGGCAGCAGTACTTC	CSVGGPRQQYF
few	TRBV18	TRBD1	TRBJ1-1	TGTGCCAGCTCACCGACAGGGGGGTTCACTGAAGCTTTCTTT	CASSPTGGFTEAFF
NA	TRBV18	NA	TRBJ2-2	TGTGCCAGCTCACCCCCTGGACGGGCAAACACCGGGGAGCTGTTTTTT	CASSPPGRANTGELFF
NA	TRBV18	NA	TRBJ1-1	TGTGCCAGCTCACCCACAGGGCAAGGTGAAGCTTTCTTT	CASSPTGQGEAFF
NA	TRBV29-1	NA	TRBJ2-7	TGCAGCGCAGGGGCCAGAGCGGCCAGGGTGGACGAGCAGTACTTC	CSAGARAARVDEQYF
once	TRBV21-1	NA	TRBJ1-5	TGTGCCAGCAGCCCGGGGGGTAGGAGCAATCAGCCCCAGCATTTT	CASSPGGRSNQPQHF
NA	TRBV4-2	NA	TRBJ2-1	TGTGCCAGCAGCCAAGATCCGGACTACCACAATGAGCAGTTCTTC	CASSQDPDYHNEQFF
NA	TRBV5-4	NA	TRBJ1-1	TGTGCCAGCAGCCCCGGCCTGAACACTGAAGCTTTCTTT	CASSPGLNTEAFF
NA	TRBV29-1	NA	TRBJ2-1	TGCAGCGCCTACCTCGCCGACGGAGCGTACAATGAGCAGTTCTTC	CSAYLADGAYNEQFF
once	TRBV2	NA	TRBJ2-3	TGTGCCAGCAGTGTTTCAGGGGGAGGGACAGATACGCAGTATTTT	CASSVSGGGTDTQYF
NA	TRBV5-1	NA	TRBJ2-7	TGCGCCAGCAGGAGTAGCCCTAGCTCCTACGAGCAGTACTTC	CASRSSPSSYEQYF
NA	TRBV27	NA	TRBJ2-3	TGTGCCAGCAGTTTCCGGCTAGCGTCTGATACGCAGTATTTT	CASSFRLASDTQYF
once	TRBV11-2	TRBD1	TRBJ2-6	TGTGCCAGCAGCTCCCCAAGGGGGCTTGGGGCCAACGTCCTGACTTTC	CASSSPRGLGANVLTF
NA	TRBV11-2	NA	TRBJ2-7	TGTGCCAGCAGCTTAGTGATCCGGCAGTCTTACGAGCAGTACTTC	CASSLVIRQSYEQYF
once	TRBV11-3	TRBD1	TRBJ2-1	TGTGCCAGCAGCTTAAGGTCAATAGGACAGGGATACAATGAGCAGTTCTTC	CASSLRSIGQGYNEQFF
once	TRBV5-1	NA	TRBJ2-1	TGCGCCAGCAGCTCTACAAGGGCAGCGAATGAGCAGTTCTTC	CASSSTRAANEQFF
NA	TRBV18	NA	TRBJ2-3	TGTGCCAGCTCACCACCCTCGCCGACAGATACGCAGTATTTT	CASSPPSPTDTQYF
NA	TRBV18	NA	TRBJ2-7	TGTGCCAGCTCGCCGCCCGGGGGCCGAAGCGAGCAGTACTTC	CASSPPGGRSEQYF
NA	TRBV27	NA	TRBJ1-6	TGTGCCAGCAGTGGCGACCCCCGAAATTCACCCCTCCACTTT	CASSGDPRNSPLHF
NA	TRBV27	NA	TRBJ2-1	TGTGCCAGCAGTGTCTCTGTGTTGAATGAGCAGTTCTTC	CASSVSVLNEQFF
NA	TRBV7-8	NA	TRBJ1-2	TGTGCCAGCAGCTTAGTTGGGACGGTCGTCTATGGCTACACCTTC	CASSLVGTVVYGYTF
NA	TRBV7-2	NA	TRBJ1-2	TGTGCCAGCAGCTCGAGACAGGCCGCCGACGGCTACACCTTC	CASSSRQAADGYTF
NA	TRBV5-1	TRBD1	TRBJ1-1	TGCGCCAGCAGCCTGGGACAGGGGGCCAAGACTGAAGCTTTCTTT	CASSLGQGAKTEAFF
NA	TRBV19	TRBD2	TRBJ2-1	TGTGCCAGTAGTATTGGAGCGGGAGTGAGGGAGCAGTTCTTC	CASSIGAGVREQFF
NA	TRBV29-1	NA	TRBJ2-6	TGCAGCGTTGATCCGGGAGCCGGGGCCAACGTCCTGACTTTC	CSVDPGAGANVLTF
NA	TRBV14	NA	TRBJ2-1	TGTGCCAGCAGCCAAGTTTTACAGGGTGAGCAGTTCTTC	CASSQVLQGEQFF
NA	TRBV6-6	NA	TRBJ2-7	TGTGCCAGCAGCCCTCCTTCGCGGACCTACGAGCAGTACTTC	CASSPPSRTYEQYF
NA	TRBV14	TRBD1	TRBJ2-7	TGTGCCAGCAGCCACCCTGACGGGGACAGTTTCTACGAGCAGTACTTC	CASSHPDGDSFYEQYF
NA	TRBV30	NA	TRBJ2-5	TGTGCCTGGAGTGGTGACGGATCTAAAGAGACCCAGTACTTC	CAWSGDGSKETQYF
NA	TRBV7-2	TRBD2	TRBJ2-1	TGTGCCAGCAGCTCGGGACTAGCGGTACACTACAATGAGCAGTTCTTC	CASSSGLAVHYNEQFF
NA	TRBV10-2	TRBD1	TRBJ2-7	TGCGCCAGCAGTGAGACCCACCTAGGACAGGCCGAGCAGTACTTC	CASSETHLGQAEQYF
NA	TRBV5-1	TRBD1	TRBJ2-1	TGCGCCAGCAGCTTATCCGGGACAGGGAGCTACAATGAGCAGTTCTTC	CASSLSGTGSYNEQFF
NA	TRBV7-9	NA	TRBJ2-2	TGTGCCAGCAGCTTACGAACTACATCGAACACCGGGGAGCTGTTTTTT	CASSLRTTSNTGELFF
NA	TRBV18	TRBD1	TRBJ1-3	TGTGCCAGCTCACCACTCGGGACAGCGCGTGGAAACACCATATATTTT	CASSPLGTARGNTIYF
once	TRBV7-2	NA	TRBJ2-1	TGTGCCAGCAGCTTAGAACGGCTTTCCTACAATGAGCAGTTCTTC	CASSLERLSYNEQFF
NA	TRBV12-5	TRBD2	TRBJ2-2	TGTGCTAGTGGTACGGGCCAGGGAGGGGACACCGGGGAGCTGTTTTTT	CASGTGQGGDTGELFF
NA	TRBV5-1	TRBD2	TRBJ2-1	TGCGCCAGCAGCCCCGTGGGGACTAGTGGAGGCTACAATGAGCAGTTCTTC	CASSPVGTSGGYNEQFF